This TCR beta chain comes out of a study of control samples from healthy donors and cancer patients (dated by TCRdb to the early 2020s). A note on this clone: Its recognized antigen is unknown. No much larger clone is present one base from it, and per-base qualities are unavailable.

The library was generated by the immunoSEQ multiplex PCR assay. TCRdb limited this immuneACCESS table to in-frame rearrangements with V and J called. A share of clones is missing; checked studies link under half to unresolved V genes, and the rest is unexplained. In all, the sample holds some 140,000 clones, and around 85% of those were seen once. The ten largest clones take up around 8.2% of the sample. Reading from cysteine to phenylalanine, the CDR3 counts 15 amino acids. This entry keeps only the CDR3 DNA: 45 bases, framed from base 1. For this chain, trimming is 5 bases at the V end and 6 bases at the J end, and the number of junction bases without a gene match is 12. The germline V gene yields SGHVS for CDR1 and FQNEAQ for CDR2.

The clonotype comes from a woman under 40 in good health. The sequence links TRBV7-8 to TRBJ2-7, with 8 junctional bases fitting TRBD2. Sequenced material: blood. Here is the DNA: TGTGCCAGCAGCCCAGCTCCGGGAGGGCCGCTCGAGCAGTACTTC. The encoded protein is CASSPAPGGPLEQYF.